This TCR beta chain comes out of a study of pediatric ulcerative colitis. Samples were sequenced at Survey level, maximum 500,000 reads. TCRdb's copy holds only in-frame clones and misses some; the assay was immunoSEQ multiplex PCR. The table records tens of thousands of clones, about nine tenths of them present only once. Controls had colonoscopy for suspected IBD, with normal endoscopy and no IBD the following year. Regarding the study as a whole: Clonal expansions reduced rectal repertoire diversity in acute severe colitis. This repertoire reflects total lymphocytes rather than subpopulations like regulatory T cells.

This clone has just one count. Its antigen remains unknown. Between the trimmed V and J ends, which lost 2 bases and 4 bases, there was a span of 11 bases. This CDR3 has 14 residues. Germline loops: CDR1 SEHNR, CDR2 FQNEAQ (reference sequence). This TCR was recovered from a boy aged 5-17 years who was a control in a study of pediatric ulcerative colitis. The V and J genes are TRBV7-9 and TRBJ1-1; the D is unclear. The sequenced sample was blood. In DNA, the CDR3 is TGTGCCAGCAGCTTACCAAGTAAAACCACTGAAGCTTTCTTT. The encoded protein is CASSLPSKTTEAFF.